Below, 30 T cell receptor beta chains from the same sample are listed, as sequenced in a study of cytomegalovirus exposure and HLA in healthy donors (dated 2017 in TCRdb). Receptor libraries were prepared by the immunoSEQ multiplex PCR assay. A mixture of 60 forward primers for TCR Vbeta segments and 13 reverse primers for TCR Jbeta segments was used in the multiplex PCR. This immuneACCESS table, as held by TCRdb, lists in-frame sequences with V and J called but not all clones. Of the missing ones, under half trace to an unresolved V gene in checked studies; the others have no known cause. A total of fewer than 130,000 clones appear in this sample, around 83% of them only once. The top ten clones comprise over 2.5% of the sample. The sequenced sample consisted of PBMCs. These receptor sequences come from a woman aged 55-75 years in good health and CMV-seropositive.

This clone was recorded once. The same CDR3 arises from other DNA sequences in this sample as well. The V call is TRBV18, the J call TRBJ2-7; 7 nucleotides match TRBD2. Losses at the gene ends were 2 bases for V and 3 bases for J; bases not matched to a gene: 1. The CDR3 consists of 13 residues. The germline V gene has CDR1 KGHSH and CDR2 LQKENI. CDR3 DNA sequence: TGTGCCAGCTCACCAGGGACTATCTACGAGCAGTACTTC. This translates into CASSPGTIYEQYF.

The chain joins TRBV12-5 to TRBJ1-5, with D possibly TRBD1 on 6 matching bases. Germline V gene sequence: CDR1 LGHNT, CDR2 FRNRAP. V was pared by 5 bases and J by 0 bases, with 14 bases between. The CDR3 runs 16 residues. Written as DNA, the CDR3 is TGTGCTAGTGGTCCCCCACAGGGCCCTAGCAATCAGCCCCAGCATTTT. Translating gives CASGPPQGPSNQPQHF.

This rearrangement joins TRBV7-6 to TRBJ2-6, with TRBD1 identical over 8 bases. CDR1 is SGHVS, CDR2 FNYEAQ, per germline. The CDR3 runs to 22 residues. J gave up 0 bases and V 5 bases, and 21 bases lay outside the gene matches. As DNA, the CDR3 is TGTGCCAGCAGCGCTAGACCCCGTCAGGGGGCCTCTTATAGCTCTGGGGCCAACGTCCTGACTTTC. This translates into CASSARPRQGASYSSGANVLTF. The full variable domain, in which reference TRBV7-6 and TRBJ2-6 provide the parts outside the CDR3, is GAGVSQSPRYKVTKRGQDVALRCDPISGHVSLYWYRQALGQGPEFLTYFNYEAQQDKSGLPNDRFSAERPEGSISTLTIQRTEQRDSAMYRCASSARPRQGASYSSGANVLTFGAGSRLTVL.

The rearrangement uses TRBV28 and TRBJ2-7, with D perhaps matching TRBD1 (5 bases). Per the germline V gene, CDR1 is MDHEN and CDR2 is SYDVKM. The CDR3 extends over 13 amino acids. Deletions cut 10 bases from V and 0 bases from J, with 13 bases between. The CDR3 loop reads CAMQSTDSYEQYF. The CDR3 DNA reads as TGTGCCATGCAGTCGACAGACTCCTACGAGCAGTACTTC.

This rearrangement joins TRBV13 to TRBJ2-3; D is possibly TRBD2 (5 bases). The V gene's germline CDR1 is PRHDT and CDR2 FYEKMQ (reference sequence). This CDR3 region has 15 residues. V was shortened by 8 bases and J by 2 bases, with 17 bases between the two germline ends. CDR3 DNA: TGTGCCAGCCGTGAAGGCGAGCGGCACACAGATACGCAGTATTTT. This sequence encodes CASREGERHTDTQYF.

CDR3 DNA: TGTGCCAGCAGCTCACACACGGAGGGGCCTGGGCAGTACTTC. Translation gives CASSSHTEGPGQYF. The rearrangement links TRBV2 to TRBJ2-7; D possibly corresponds to TRBD2 (6 bases). The ends were cut back, 6 bases at V and 9 bases at J, with 21 bases in the middle. CDR3 length: 14 amino acids. Germline V gives CDR1 SNHLY, CDR2 FYNNEI.

This clone was observed a few times. The genes are TRBV6-5 and TRBJ1-5, with D possibly matching TRBD1 (6 bases). Germline CDR1 MNHEY, CDR2 SVGAGI. The CDR3 extends over 14 amino acids. V lost 5 bases, J lost 3 bases, and 11 bases lay in between. CDR3 residues: CASSAQGYNQPQHF. The CDR3 DNA sequence: TGTGCCAGCAGTGCACAGGGTTACAATCAGCCCCAGCATTTT.

The genes are TRBV5-1 and TRBJ2-3; 7 bases line up with TRBD1. J gave up 2 bases and V 0 bases, and 0 bases lay outside the gene matches. This CDR3 contains 14 residues. Germline V gives CDR1 SGHRS, CDR2 YFSETQ. In nucleotides, the CDR3 is TGCGCCAGCAGCTTGGAGGGGGCCACAGATACGCAGTATTTT. It is translated as CASSLEGATDTQYF.

This clone was recorded a few times. The chain joins TRBV19 to TRBJ2-2, with 8 bases identical to TRBD2. After removal of 4 bases from V and 3 bases from J, the junction contained 19 bases not matched to a gene. This CDR3 spans 20 amino acids. Germline V gene data show CDR1 as LNHDA and CDR2 as SQIVND (reference sequence). CDR3: CASSNLGAGGRVTYTGELFF. CDR3 bases: TGTGCCAGTAGTAACCTTGGGGCGGGAGGCCGCGTAACTTACACCGGGGAGCTGTTTTTT.

The rearrangement uses TRBV7-9 and TRBJ1-4; the D is unclear. The germline V and J ends were trimmed by 5 bases and 0 bases, with 7 bases remaining between them. The germline V gene encodes CDR1 SEHNR and CDR2 FQNEAQ (reference sequence). The CDR3 contains 14 residues. CDR3 region: CASSPSATNEKLFF. CDR3 DNA sequence: TGTGCCAGCAGCCCGTCTGCAACTAATGAAAAACTGTTTTTT. The complete variable domain, with remaining parts taken from reference TRBV7-9 and TRBJ1-4, reads DTGVSQNPRHKITKRGQNVTFRCDPISEHNRLYWYRQTLGQGPEFLTYFQNEAQLEKSRLLSDRFSAERPKGSFSTLEIQRTEQGDSAMYLCASSPSATNEKLFFGSGTQLSVL.

With respect to this clone: The identical CDR3 is also encoded by other nucleotide sequences in the sample. The chain uses TRBV7-9 and TRBJ1-4; D is unclear. Trimming stripped 8 bases from V and 5 bases from J, with 9 bases between. Germline V gives CDR1 SEHNR, CDR2 FQNEAQ (reference sequence). The CDR3 has 12 amino acids. CDR3 sequence reads: CASRRENEKLFF. In nucleotides, the CDR3 is TGTGCCAGCCGACGGGAGAATGAAAAACTGTTTTTT.

V and J are TRBV5-1 and TRBJ2-3; D unresolved. V was trimmed by 7 bases and J by 1 base, leaving 7 bases between them. The CDR3 loop spans 12 amino acids. CDR1 and CDR2 from the germline V gene are SGHRS and YFSETQ. CDR3 loop: CASAVGTDTQYF. The CDR3 nucleotides are TGCGCCAGCGCAGTTGGCACAGATACGCAGTATTTT.

In regard to this clone: One end of the junction does not line up with germline, which may come from a read error. The chain employs TRBV7-9 and TRBJ2-1, with D tentatively TRBD2 (5 bases). This CDR3 has 15 amino acids. Germline V CDR1 and CDR2: SEHNR, FQNEAQ (reference sequence). The CDR3 spells CASSWVSGPYSEQFF. In DNA form, the CDR3 reads TGTGCCAGCAGCTGGGTCAGCGGCCCCTACAGTGAGCAGTTCTTC. Complete variable domain (other parts from reference TRBV7-9 and TRBJ2-1): DTGVSQNPRHKITKRGQNVTFRCDPISEHNRLYWYRQTLGQGPEFLTYFQNEAQLEKSRLLSDRFSAERPKGSFSTLEIQRTEQGDSAMYLCASSWVSGPYSEQFFGPGTRLTVL.

This chain links TRBV4-1 with TRBJ2-7, with 11 positions matching TRBD2. The CDR3 contains 21 residues. V dropped 3 bases and J dropped 0; count of bases not matched to a gene: 19. The germline CDR1 and CDR2 sequences are MGHRA and YSYEKL. CDR3 in amino acids: CASSHPRRGRTSGWSSYEQYF. The CDR3 DNA sequence: TGCGCCAGCAGCCACCCCCGAAGGGGTAGGACTAGCGGGTGGAGCTCCTACGAGCAGTACTTC.

The V gene is TRBV2, the J gene TRBJ1-2; TRBD1 is a possible D gene (6 bases). CDR1 and CDR2 (germline): SNHLY, FYNNEI. Deletions cut 5 bases from V and 4 bases from J, with 11 bases between. The CDR3 extends over 13 amino acids. The CDR3 nucleotides are TGTGCCAGCAGTTGGGACATCGTCTATGGCTACACCTTC. Encoded protein: CASSWDIVYGYTF.

This sequence joins TRBV5-4 and TRBJ1-2; 7 bases agree with TRBD1. The CDR3 is 16 amino acids. The junction had 10 bases not matched to a gene; V was cut back by 4 bases and J by 1 base. The V gene's germline CDR1 is SGHNT and CDR2 YYREEE (reference sequence). Here the CDR3 reads CASSLAPGQFNYGYTF. The CDR3 DNA follows: TGTGCCAGCAGCCTAGCACCGGGACAGTTTAACTATGGCTACACCTTC.

The table lists this clone with a few counts. The chain recombines TRBV2 with TRBJ2-6; D is possibly TRBD1 (5 bases). The CDR3 is made up of 13 amino acids. Germline V gene sequence: CDR1 SNHLY, CDR2 FYNNEI. V gave up 11 bases and J gave up 2 bases, with 10 bases separating them. The CDR3 spells CAGAGTGANVLTF. CDR3 in DNA: TGTGCCGGGGCAGGGACTGGGGCCAACGTCCTGACTTTC.

This clone was found once. The chain carries TRBV28 and TRBJ1-1; D might be TRBD1 (5 bases). Looked up from germline, CDR1 is MDHEN and CDR2 is SYDVKM. V was shortened by 7 bases and J by 1 base, with 13 bases between the two germline ends. This CDR3 is built from 14 residues. The CDR3 is CASTEQVKNTEAFF. The DNA for the CDR3 is TGTGCCAGCACCGAACAGGTGAAGAACACTGAAGCTTTCTTT.

This chain connects TRBV5-1 to TRBJ1-1; 7 bases align to TRBD1. CDR1 SGHRS and CDR2 YFSETQ come from the germline V gene. Trimming removed 4 bases from V and 4 bases from J; junction bases left unmatched: 7. The CDR3 is 14 amino acids. The CDR3 region is CASSDRAVGTEAFF. CDR3 DNA sequence: TGCGCCAGCAGCGACAGGGCTGTCGGCACTGAAGCTTTCTTT.

The chain recombines TRBV28 with TRBJ1-2; D is uncertain. CDR1 is MDHEN, CDR2 SYDVKM, per germline. Trimming took off 5 bases at V and 4 bases at J, with 11 bases between the two ends. The CDR3 runs 13 residues. The DNA for the CDR3 is TGTGCCAGCAGTCGAGAGGGCGGCTATGGCTACACCTTC. Amino acid sequence: CASSREGGYGYTF.

The genes are TRBV10-3 and TRBJ2-7; D gene unclear. The germline V gene has CDR1 ENHRY and CDR2 SYGVKD. The CDR3 is made up of 13 amino acids. Trimming removed 4 bases at V and 1 base at J, with 8 bases between. The CDR3 DNA reads as TGTGCCATCAGTGCACAGAATTCCTACGAGCAGTACTTC. Translating gives CAISAQNSYEQYF.

The V call is TRBV6-6, the J call TRBJ2-7; tentative D call: TRBD1 (5 bases). Trimming took 7 bases from V and 7 from J, leaving 23 bases between them. The CDR3 contains 15 residues. Germline CDR1 reads MNHNY; CDR2 reads SVGAGI (reference sequence). In DNA form, the CDR3 reads TGTGCCAGCACCAAAGGCGAGACAGTCGCTCGGGAGCAGTACTTC. Protein sequence: CASTKGETVAREQYF.

The chain uses TRBV5-1 and TRBJ1-3; perhaps TRBD1 as D (6 bases). V lost 0 bases to trimming and J lost 4 bases, with 8 bases between them. The CDR3 spans 14 residues. In germline, CDR1 is SGHRS, CDR2 YFSETQ. CDR3 region: CASSLATGGNTIYF. The DNA of the CDR3 is TGCGCCAGCAGCTTGGCCACAGGGGGAAACACCATATATTTT.

V is TRBV19 and J is TRBJ1-2; 7 bases are shared with TRBD1. This CDR3 has 16 amino acids. V lost 4 bases and J lost 6; bases outside the gene matches: 14. Germline V gene lookup returns CDR1 LNHDA and CDR2 SQIVND (reference sequence). The CDR3 coding sequence is TGTGCCAGTAGTACGACACCACAGGGGATAGCTAATGGCTACACCTTC. Encoded protein: CASSTTPQGIANGYTF. The full variable domain, its missing parts supplied by reference TRBV19 and TRBJ1-2, is DGGITQSPKYLFRKEGQNVTLSCEQNLNHDAMYWYRQDPGQGLRLIYYSQIVNDFQKGDIAEGYSVSREKKESFPLTVTSAQKNPTAFYLCASSTTPQGIANGYTFGSGTRLTVV.

The CDR3 protein is CASTPGQSLGYEQYF. CDR3 nucleotides: TGTGCCAGCACCCCTGGACAGTCACTTGGATACGAGCAGTACTTC. The chain recombines TRBV28 with TRBJ2-7, with D possibly matching TRBD1 (6 bases). The germline gives CDR1 MDHEN, CDR2 SYDVKM. The CDR3 has 15 amino acids. The V gene lost 7 bases and the J gene lost 4 bases, with 20 bases spanning the gap. Combining the CDR3 with reference TRBV28 and TRBJ2-7 gives the whole variable domain DVKVTQSSRYLVKRTGEKVFLECVQDMDHENMFWYRQDPGLGLRLIYFSYDVKMKEKGDIPEGYSVSREKKERFSLILESASTNQTSMYLCASTPGQSLGYEQYFGPGTRLTVT.

This clone was recorded only once. The genes are TRBV7-9 and TRBJ2-7, with 9 bases that match TRBD2. The CDR3 spans 14 residues. The germline V gene has CDR1 SEHNR and CDR2 FQNEAQ (reference sequence). V trimming: 6 bases; J trimming: 6 bases; junction bases outside the gene matches: 9. CDR3 DNA sequence: TGTGCCAGCAGGCCCCTAGCGGGAATCGCCGAGCAGTACTTC. Translating it yields CASRPLAGIAEQYF. Drawing the rest from reference TRBV7-9 and TRBJ2-7, the complete variable domain is DTGVSQNPRHKITKRGQNVTFRCDPISEHNRLYWYRQTLGQGPEFLTYFQNEAQLEKSRLLSDRFSAERPKGSFSTLEIQRTEQGDSAMYLCASRPLAGIAEQYFGPGTRLTVT.

The chain uses TRBV5-4 and TRBJ2-1; 8 nucleotides align to TRBD2. The CDR3 runs 16 residues. Germline V gene sequence: CDR1 SGHNT, CDR2 YYREEE (reference sequence). With V trimmed by 2 bases and J by 7 bases, 11 bases remained unmatched. For the CDR3, the DNA is TGTGCCAGCAGCTTCGCGGTCGGGAGGGCCTTGAATGAGCAGTTCTTC. Translation: CASSFAVGRALNEQFF. The variable domain in full, completed from reference TRBV5-4 and TRBJ2-1, reads ETGVTQSPTHLIKTRGQQVTLRCSSQSGHNTVSWYQQALGQGPQFIFQYYREEENGRGNFPPRFSGLQFPNYSSELNVNALELDDSALYLCASSFAVGRALNEQFFGPGTRLTVL.

The chain is built from TRBV7-9 and TRBJ2-1; 9 bases agree with TRBD2. The CDR3 length is 16 residues. V lost 5 bases, J lost 3 bases, and 8 bases stayed unmatched. Germline values: CDR1 SEHNR, CDR2 FQNEAQ (reference sequence). DNA of the CDR3: TGTGCCAGCAGCCGCTTTAGCGGGAGAAGCTACAATGAGCAGTTCTTC. Protein: CASSRFSGRSYNEQFF.

The chain employs TRBV19 and TRBJ2-1; 14 nucleotides match TRBD2. The V gene end was trimmed by 5 bases and the J gene end by 9 bases; junction bases not matched to a gene: 3. The CDR3 is made up of 14 amino acids. CDR1 is LNHDA, CDR2 SQIVND, per germline (reference sequence). The CDR3 loop is CASSFGLAGGEQFF. CDR3 nucleotides: TGTGCCAGTAGTTTTGGACTAGCGGGAGGTGAGCAGTTCTTC.

The V gene is TRBV19, the J gene TRBJ1-5; no clear D gene. The CDR3 loop spans 16 amino acids. Trimming removed 3 bases at V and 0 bases at J, with 12 bases between. CDR1 is LNHDA and CDR2 is SQIVND in the germline V gene (reference sequence). The CDR3 is CASSILGGYSNQPQHF. CDR3 sequence (DNA): TGTGCCAGTAGTATTCTGGGAGGGTATAGCAATCAGCCCCAGCATTTT.